This TCR beta chain was observed in a study of Ad26.COV2.S vaccination and SARS-CoV-2 variants. The treatment denotes: 19 received Ad26.COV2.S at low or high dose, single or two shots; 5 received placebo; per-sample allocation not given. The study sampled participants on day 63 after the first vaccine or placebo injection. Repertoires were generated with immunoSEQ multiplex PCR, while TCRdb's copy carries only in-frame clones and drops some. The repertoire has some 340,000 clones, about 85% of them found once; the top ten carry 2.1%. V lost 3 bases to trimming and J lost 4 bases, with 13 bases between them. CDR1 and CDR2 from the germline V gene are SGHRS and YFSETQ. CDR3 length: 14 amino acids.

The clonotype originates from a person aged 18-60 years who received the Ad26.COV2.S COVID-19 vaccine or a placebo. This specimen was peripheral blood, taken in a trial of Ad26.COV2.S vaccine versus placebo. The V and J genes are TRBV5-1 and TRBJ1-2; D possibly corresponds to TRBD1 (5 bases). CDR3 loop: CASSSRDGAYGYTF. The CDR3 DNA reads as TGCGCCAGCAGCTCCCGGGACGGGGCCTATGGCTACACCTTC.